The clone carrying this T cell receptor beta chain was recorded a few times. Its antigen remains unknown. Looked up from germline, CDR1 is KGHSH and CDR2 is LQKENI. V lost 0 bases, J lost 9 bases, and 12 bases lay in between. This CDR3 is 14 amino acids long. These data come from a study of CD8 T cells in ankylosing spondylitis. Quantitative molecular-barcoded 5'-RACE generated the TCR beta libraries. In TCRdb, the 5' RACE reads were re-called with MiXCR into one record per CDR3 protein. The table lists 200,000 to 250,000 distinct CDR3 sequences, around 17% of them singletons. General study findings and limits: The study identified a TCR beta motif of fewer than 10 highly homologous variants that appeared characteristic of ankylosing spondylitis blood.

The sequenced material came from blood, either unsorted or a sorted T cell fraction (not recorded which). The chain is built from TRBV18 and TRBJ2-1; possibly TRBD2 for D (6 bases). The receptor's source is a male donor with ankylosing spondylitis. The CDR3 nucleotides are TGTGCCAGCTCACCACCTCCGGGAGAGGGTGAGCAGTTCTTC. Translation: CASSPPPGEGEQFF.